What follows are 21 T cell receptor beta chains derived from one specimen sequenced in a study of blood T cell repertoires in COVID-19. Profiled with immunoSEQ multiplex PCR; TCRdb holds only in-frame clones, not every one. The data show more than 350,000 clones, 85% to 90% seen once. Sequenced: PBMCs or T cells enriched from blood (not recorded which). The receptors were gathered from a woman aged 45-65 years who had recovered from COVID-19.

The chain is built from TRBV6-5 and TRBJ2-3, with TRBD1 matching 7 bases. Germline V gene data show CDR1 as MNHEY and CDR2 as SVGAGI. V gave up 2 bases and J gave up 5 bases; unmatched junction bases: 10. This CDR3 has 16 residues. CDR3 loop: CASSYTHRGGQDTQYF. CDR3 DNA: TGTGCCAGCAGTTACACCCACAGGGGTGGGCAAGATACGCAGTATTTT.

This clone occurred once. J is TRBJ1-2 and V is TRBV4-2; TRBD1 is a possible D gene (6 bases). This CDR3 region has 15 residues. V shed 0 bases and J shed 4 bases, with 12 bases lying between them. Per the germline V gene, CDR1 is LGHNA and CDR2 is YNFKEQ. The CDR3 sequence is CASSQDLGAGYGYTF. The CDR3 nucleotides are TGTGCCAGCAGCCAAGATCTGGGGGCGGGCTATGGCTACACCTTC.

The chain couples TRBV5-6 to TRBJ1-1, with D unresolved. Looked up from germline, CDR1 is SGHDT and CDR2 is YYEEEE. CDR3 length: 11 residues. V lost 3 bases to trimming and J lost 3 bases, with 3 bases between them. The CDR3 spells CASSSYTEAFF. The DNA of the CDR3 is TGTGCCAGCAGCTCCTACACTGAAGCTTTCTTT.

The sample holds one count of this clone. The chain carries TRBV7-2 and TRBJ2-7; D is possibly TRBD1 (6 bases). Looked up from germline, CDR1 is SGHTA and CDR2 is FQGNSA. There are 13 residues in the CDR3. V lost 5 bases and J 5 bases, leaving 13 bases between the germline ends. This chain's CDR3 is CASSPDPGDEQYF. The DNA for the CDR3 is TGTGCCAGCAGCCCCGACCCAGGGGACGAGCAGTACTTC. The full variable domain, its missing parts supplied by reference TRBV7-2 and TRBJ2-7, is GAGVSQSPSNKVTEKGKDVELRCDPISGHTALYWYRQSLGQGLEFLIYFQGNSAPDKSGLPSDRFSAERTGGSVSTLTIQRTQQEDSAVYLCASSPDPGDEQYFGPGTRLTVT.

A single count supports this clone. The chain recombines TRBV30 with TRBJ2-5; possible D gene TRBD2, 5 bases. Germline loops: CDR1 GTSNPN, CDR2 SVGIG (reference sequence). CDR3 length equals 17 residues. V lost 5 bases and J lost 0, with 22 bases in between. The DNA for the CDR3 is TGTGCCTGGGCAGGCACCCGAGTCGGGGAGTACCAAGAGACCCAGTACTTC. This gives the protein CAWAGTRVGEYQETQYF.

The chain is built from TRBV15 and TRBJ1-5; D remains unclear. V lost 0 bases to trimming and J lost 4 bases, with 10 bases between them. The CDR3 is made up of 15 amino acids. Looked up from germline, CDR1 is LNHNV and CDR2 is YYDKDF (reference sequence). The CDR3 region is CATSRDPGGNQPQHF. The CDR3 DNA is TGTGCCACCAGCAGAGATCCAGGCGGGAATCAGCCCCAGCATTTT.

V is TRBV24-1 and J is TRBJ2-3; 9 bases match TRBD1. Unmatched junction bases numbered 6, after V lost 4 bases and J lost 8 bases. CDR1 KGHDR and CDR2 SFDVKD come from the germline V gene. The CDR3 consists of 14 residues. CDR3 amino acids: CATSETHRGPTQYF. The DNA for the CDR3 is TGTGCCACCAGTGAAACCCACAGGGGGCCTACGCAGTATTTT.

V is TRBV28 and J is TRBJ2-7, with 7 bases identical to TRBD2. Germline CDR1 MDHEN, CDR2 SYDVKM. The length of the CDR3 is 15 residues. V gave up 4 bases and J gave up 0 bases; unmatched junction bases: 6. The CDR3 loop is CASSYGGGNSYEQYF. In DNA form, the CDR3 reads TGTGCCAGCAGTTACGGCGGGGGAAACTCCTACGAGCAGTACTTC.

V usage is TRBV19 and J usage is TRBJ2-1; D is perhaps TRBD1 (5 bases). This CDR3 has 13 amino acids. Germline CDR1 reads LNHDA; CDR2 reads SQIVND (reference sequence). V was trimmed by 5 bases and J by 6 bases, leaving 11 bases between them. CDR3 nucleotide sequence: TGTGCCAGTAGTCAGGGTAATGCCAATGAGCAGTTCTTC. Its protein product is CASSQGNANEQFF.

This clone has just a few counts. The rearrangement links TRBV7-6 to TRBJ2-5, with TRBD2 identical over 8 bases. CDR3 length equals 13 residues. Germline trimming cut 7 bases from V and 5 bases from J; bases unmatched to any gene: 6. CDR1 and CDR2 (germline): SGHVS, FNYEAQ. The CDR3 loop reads CASTIAGLETQYF. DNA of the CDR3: TGTGCCAGCACCATAGCGGGGCTGGAGACCCAGTACTTC.

CDR3 residues: CASSLGGGGSDTQYF. The CDR3 DNA is TGTGCCAGCAGCTTAGGAGGGGGCGGTTCGGATACGCAGTATTTT. The chain carries TRBV13 and TRBJ2-3; 7 bases are a match to TRBD1. The length of the CDR3 is 15 residues. The J segment lost 6 bases and the V segment lost 0 bases, leaving 6 bases of the junction unmatched. CDR1 PRHDT and CDR2 FYEKMQ come from the germline V gene (reference sequence).

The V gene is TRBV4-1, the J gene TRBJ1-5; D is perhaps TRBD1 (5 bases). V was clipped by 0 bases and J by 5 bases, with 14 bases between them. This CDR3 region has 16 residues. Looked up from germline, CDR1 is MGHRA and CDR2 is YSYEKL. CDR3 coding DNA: TGCGCCAGCAGCCAAGATATAGGTACAGGTTATCAGCCCCAGCATTTT. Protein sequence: CASSQDIGTGYQPQHF.

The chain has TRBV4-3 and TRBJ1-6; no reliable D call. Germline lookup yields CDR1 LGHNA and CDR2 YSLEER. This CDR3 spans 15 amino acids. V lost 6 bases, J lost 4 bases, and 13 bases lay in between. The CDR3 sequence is CASSPREAYNSPLHF. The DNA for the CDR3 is TGCGCCAGCAGTCCAAGAGAGGCTTATAATTCACCCCTCCACTTT.

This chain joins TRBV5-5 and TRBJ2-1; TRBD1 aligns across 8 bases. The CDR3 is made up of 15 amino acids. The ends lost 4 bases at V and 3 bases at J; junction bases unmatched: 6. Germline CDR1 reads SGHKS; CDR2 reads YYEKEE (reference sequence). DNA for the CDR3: TGTGCCAGCAGCGGGACAGGCAACCGCTACAATGAGCAGTTCTTC. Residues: CASSGTGNRYNEQFF.

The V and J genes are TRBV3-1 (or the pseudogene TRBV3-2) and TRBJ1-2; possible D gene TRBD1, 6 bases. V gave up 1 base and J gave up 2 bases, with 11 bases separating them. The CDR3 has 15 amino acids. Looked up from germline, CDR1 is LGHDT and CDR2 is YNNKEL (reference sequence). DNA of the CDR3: TGTGCCAGCAGCCAAGTTGGGGGCTCCAACTATGGCTACACCTTC. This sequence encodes CASSQVGGSNYGYTF.

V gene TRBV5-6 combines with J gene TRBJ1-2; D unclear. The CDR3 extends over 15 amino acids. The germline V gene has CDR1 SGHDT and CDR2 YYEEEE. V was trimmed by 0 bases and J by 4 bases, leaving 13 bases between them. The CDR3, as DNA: TGTGCCAGCAGCTTGGGCAGGTTTACCCTCTATGGCTACACCTTC. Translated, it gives CASSLGRFTLYGYTF. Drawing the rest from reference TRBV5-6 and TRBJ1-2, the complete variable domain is DAGVTQSPTHLIKTRGQQVTLRCSPKSGHDTVSWYQQALGQGPQFIFQYYEEEERQRGNFPDRFSGHQFPNYSSELNVNALLLGDSALYLCASSLGRFTLYGYTFGSGTRLTVV.

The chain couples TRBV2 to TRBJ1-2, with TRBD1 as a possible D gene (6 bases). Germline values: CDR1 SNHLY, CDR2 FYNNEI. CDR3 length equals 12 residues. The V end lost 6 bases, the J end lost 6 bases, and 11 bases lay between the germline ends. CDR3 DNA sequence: TGTGCCAGCAGCACCGACAGGCATGGCTACACCTTC. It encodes CASSTDRHGYTF.

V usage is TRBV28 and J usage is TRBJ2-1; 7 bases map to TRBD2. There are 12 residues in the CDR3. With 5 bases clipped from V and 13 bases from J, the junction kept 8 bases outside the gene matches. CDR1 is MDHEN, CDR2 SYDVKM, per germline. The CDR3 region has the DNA TGTGCCAGCAGTCCGGGGGGTGCTGGCCAGTTCTTC. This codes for CASSPGGAGQFF.

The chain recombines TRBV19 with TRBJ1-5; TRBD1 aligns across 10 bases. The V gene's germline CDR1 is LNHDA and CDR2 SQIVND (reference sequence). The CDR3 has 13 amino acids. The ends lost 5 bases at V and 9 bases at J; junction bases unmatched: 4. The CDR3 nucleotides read TGTGCCAGTAGTCCGGACAGGGGGGGGCCCCAGCATTTT. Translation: CASSPDRGGPQHF.

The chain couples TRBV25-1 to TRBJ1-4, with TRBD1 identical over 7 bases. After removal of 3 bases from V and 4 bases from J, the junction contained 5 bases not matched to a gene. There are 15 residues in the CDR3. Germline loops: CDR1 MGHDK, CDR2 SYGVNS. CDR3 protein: CASSDSGQVNEKLFF. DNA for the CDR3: TGTGCCAGCAGTGATTCTGGACAGGTTAATGAAAAACTGTTTTTT.

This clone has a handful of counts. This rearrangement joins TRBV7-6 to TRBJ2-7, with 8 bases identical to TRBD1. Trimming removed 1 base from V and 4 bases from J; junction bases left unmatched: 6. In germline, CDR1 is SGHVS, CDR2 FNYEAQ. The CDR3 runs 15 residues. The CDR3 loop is CASSLVGTGGYEQYF. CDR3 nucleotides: TGTGCCAGCAGCTTAGTAGGGACAGGTGGATACGAGCAGTACTTC.